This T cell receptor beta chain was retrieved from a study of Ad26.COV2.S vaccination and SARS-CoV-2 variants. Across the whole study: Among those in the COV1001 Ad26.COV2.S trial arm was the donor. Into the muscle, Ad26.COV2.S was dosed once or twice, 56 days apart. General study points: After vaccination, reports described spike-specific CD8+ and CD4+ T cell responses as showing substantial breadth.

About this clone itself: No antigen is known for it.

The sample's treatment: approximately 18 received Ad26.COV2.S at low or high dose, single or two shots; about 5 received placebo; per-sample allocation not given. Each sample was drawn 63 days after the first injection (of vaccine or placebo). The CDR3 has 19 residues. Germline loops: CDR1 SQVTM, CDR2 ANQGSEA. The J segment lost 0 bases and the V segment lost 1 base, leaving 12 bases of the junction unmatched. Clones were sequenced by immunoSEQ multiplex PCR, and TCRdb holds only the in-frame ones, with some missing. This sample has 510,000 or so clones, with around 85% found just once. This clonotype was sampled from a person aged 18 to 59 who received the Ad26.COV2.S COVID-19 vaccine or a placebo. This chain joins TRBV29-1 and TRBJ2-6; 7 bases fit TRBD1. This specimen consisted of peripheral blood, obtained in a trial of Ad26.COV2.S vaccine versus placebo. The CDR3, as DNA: TGCAGCGTTGAAGCTTCCGCGACAGGGATAAACTCTGGGGCCAACGTCCTGACTTTC. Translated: CSVEASATGINSGANVLTF.